The following is a T cell receptor beta chain sequence with its context. Germline V gives CDR1 SGHKS, CDR2 YYEKEE (reference sequence). With 5 bases clipped from V and 2 bases from J, the junction kept 10 bases outside the gene matches. This CDR3 has 16 amino acids. Time point: baseline, week 1 (first vaccination visit). Treatment denoted: pre-vaccination baseline after standard-of-care therapy. This record belongs to a study of a mutant IDH1 vaccine in newly diagnosed glioma. Turning to the study itself: Sex distribution of treated patients was about 62% male and 37.5% female; mean age was about 40 years.

TCRdb keeps only in-frame clones here, not all; method: immunoSEQ multiplex PCR. The data hold about 16,000 clones, with about 80% observed a single time. The chain is built from TRBV5-5 and TRBJ2-5; 9 bases are a match to TRBD1. This receptor was identified in a man aged 35 to 55 with glioma. This specimen consisted of PBMCs, obtained from a glioma patient treated with radiotherapy, temozolomide or both. This chain's CDR3 is CASRPIEGTGQETQYF. The CDR3 nucleotides are TGTGCCAGCAGGCCCATCGAGGGGACAGGGCAAGAGACCCAGTACTTC. The full variable domain, in which reference TRBV5-5 and TRBJ2-5 provide the parts outside the CDR3, is DAGVTQSPTHLIKTRGQQVTLRCSPISGHKSVSWYQQVLGQGPQFIFQYYEKEERGRGNFPDRFSARQFPNYSSELNVNALLLGDSALYLCASRPIEGTGQETQYFGPGTRLLVL.